A selection of T cell receptor beta chains follows, all from one sample in a study of blood T cell repertoires in COVID-19. Here immunoSEQ multiplex PCR was the method, and the copy in TCRdb shows in-frame clones only, minus some. The repertoire consists of roughly 200,000 clones, with 70% to 90% occurring once and the leading ten covering roughly 3.5%. The specimen sequenced was peripheral blood. These receptor sequences come from a man in his sixties with acute or convalescent COVID-19. The CDR3 runs from the conserved cysteine through the conserved F or W. A D gene is named only where the DNA matches it firmly. Clone size, where shown, is once, few, many, or a class for clones that have expanded.

>TRBJ1-4|.|.|TRBV11-2
CASSLSAANEKLFF
TGTGCCAGCAGCTTAAGCGCGGCTAATGAAAAACTGTTTTTT
>TRBJ1-2|.|.|TRBV9
CASSPEAGGFYGYTF
TGTGCCAGCAGCCCGGAAGCCGGCGGCTTCTATGGCTACACCTTC
>TRBJ1-4|.|TRBD1|TRBV6-5
CASRLDRGGGKLFF
TGTGCCAGCAGATTAGACAGGGGTGGGGGAAAACTGTTTTTT
>TRBJ2-7|.|.|TRBV11-1
CASSLFGRSYEQYF
TGTGCCAGCAGCTTATTTGGCCGCTCCTACGAGCAGTACTTC
>TRBJ2-5|.|.|TRBV28
CASSLYYSQYF
TGTGCCAGCAGTTTGTATTACTCCCAGTACTTC
>TRBJ2-1|.|TRBD2|TRBV4-1
CASSQDQLAGGPGTYNEQFF
TGCGCCAGCAGCCAAGATCAACTAGCGGGAGGGCCCGGGACCTACAATGAGCAGTTCTTC
>TRBJ1-2|.|.|TRBV5-6
CASSSVPGENYGYTF
TGTGCCAGCAGCTCCGTCCCGGGAGAGAACTATGGCTACACCTTC
>TRBJ1-2|.|TRBD1|TRBV13
CASSSADRGLNYGYTF
TGTGCCAGCAGCTCCGCGGACAGGGGTTTAAACTATGGCTACACCTTC
>TRBJ1-2|.|.|TRBV6-1
CASSERQQILKGYTF
TGTGCCAGCAGTGAAAGGCAACAGATTTTAAAAGGCTACACCTTC
>TRBJ2-5|.|TRBD2|TRBV28
CATLGGRNQYF
TGTGCCACCCTGGGGGGGAGGAACCAGTACTTC
>TRBJ1-5|.|.|TRBV19
CASKQDSNQPQHF
TGTGCCAGTAAACAGGATAGCAATCAGCCCCAGCATTTT
>TRBJ2-6|.|.|TRBV11-2
CASSFPRGSGANVLTF
TGTGCCAGCAGCTTCCCACGGGGCTCTGGGGCCAACGTCCTGACTTTC
>TRBJ1-5|.|.|TRBV18
CASSQNKGFQPQHF
TGTGCCAGCTCACAAAATAAGGGGTTTCAGCCCCAGCATTTT
>TRBJ2-1|.|TRBD2|TRBV19
CASSILAASYNEQFF
TGTGCCAGTAGTATACTAGCGGCCTCCTACAATGAGCAGTTCTTC
>TRBJ1-6|.|.|TRBV20-1
CSARGPSGLHF
TGCAGTGCTAGGGGGCCTAGCGGACTCCACTTT
>TRBJ2-7|few|.|TRBV5-1
CASAGGLYEQYF
TGCGCCAGCGCAGGAGGGCTGTACGAGCAGTACTTC
>TRBJ2-1|once|TRBD1|TRBV9
CASSVAEQGAPNEQFF
TGTGCCAGCAGCGTAGCCGAACAGGGGGCGCCGAATGAGCAGTTCTTC
>TRBJ2-7|.|.|TRBV5-4
CASSPRQAAYEQYF
TGTGCCAGCAGCCCCCGGCAGGCTGCCTACGAGCAGTACTTC
>TRBJ2-3|.|TRBD2|TRBV4-1
CASSQVLAGVVSTDTQYF
TGCGCCAGCAGCCAAGTCCTAGCGGGAGTGGTGAGCACAGATACGCAGTATTTT
>TRBJ2-3|.|TRBD1|TRBV7-6
CASSFTGQGPPDTQYF
TGTGCCAGCAGCTTCACCGGACAGGGCCCTCCAGATACGCAGTATTTT
>TRBJ1-1|.|.|TRBV5-1
CASSPQLRGFTEAFF
TGCGCCAGCAGCCCCCAGTTAAGGGGCTTCACTGAAGCTTTCTTT
>TRBJ1-1|.|.|TRBV28
CASIGGTSTEAFF
TGTGCCAGCATTGGGGGCACGAGCACTGAAGCTTTCTTT
>TRBJ2-3|.|.|TRBV5-1
CASSYYGTPRGMRTDTQYF
TGCGCCAGCAGCTATTACGGGACTCCCCGGGGCATGAGAACAGATACGCAGTATTTT
>TRBJ1-2|.|TRBD1|TRBV10-3
CAISEGTGGAHGYTF
TGTGCCATCAGTGAAGGGACAGGGGGCGCCCATGGCTACACCTTC
>TRBJ1-4|once|.|TRBV5-6
CASSRWTGVREKLFF
TGTGCCAGCAGCCGTTGGACGGGGGTACGTGAAAAACTGTTTTTT
>TRBJ2-7|.|TRBD2|TRBV19
CASSNGLAGSGIHEQYF
TGTGCCAGTAGTAATGGACTAGCGGGGTCCGGGATCCACGAGCAGTACTTC
>TRBJ1-5|.|TRBD1|TRBV5-1
CASSLTGPNQPQHF
TGCGCCAGCAGCCTGACAGGGCCCAATCAGCCCCAGCATTTT
>TRBJ2-7|.|.|TRBV13
CASSQGLSDEQYF
TGTGCCAGCAGTCAGGGATTGTCAGACGAGCAGTACTTC
>TRBJ2-7|.|TRBD1|TRBV5-1
CASSQAGTGKSEQYF
TGCGCCAGCAGCCAAGCCGGGACAGGGAAAAGCGAGCAGTACTTC
>TRBJ1-2|.|TRBD1|TRBV18
CASSPLPGQGTSNYGYTF
TGTGCCAGCTCACCCCTCCCGGGACAGGGAACCTCTAACTATGGCTACACCTTC
>TRBJ1-2|.|.|TRBV30
CAWSVRVGYTF
TGTGCCTGGAGTGTTCGGGTTGGCTACACCTTC
>TRBJ1-2|.|.|TRBV20-1
CSARIEYGYTF
TGCAGTGCGCGCATAGAGTATGGCTACACCTTC
>TRBJ2-1|.|.|TRBV10-3
CAISRDNEGEQFF
TGTGCCATCAGTAGGGACAACGAGGGTGAGCAGTTCTTC
>TRBJ2-3|.|TRBD2|TRBV27
CTTLAGDLSTDTQYF
TGCACTACATTAGCGGGAGATCTTAGCACAGATACGCAGTATTTT
>TRBJ1-1|.|TRBD1|TRBV18
CASSPIQGAGTEAFF
TGTGCCAGCTCACCAATCCAGGGGGCAGGCACTGAAGCTTTCTTT
>TRBJ2-5|.|.|TRBV7-9
CASAGQETQYF
TGTGCCAGCGCGGGTCAGGAGACCCAGTACTTC
>TRBJ1-4|.|TRBD1|TRBV5-1
CASSSGQDVGKLFF
TGCGCCAGCAGCTCGGGACAGGACGTTGGGAAACTGTTTTTT
>TRBJ2-3|.|.|TRBV5-4
CASSLGLEADTQYF
TGTGCCAGCAGCTTGGGACTAGAGGCGGATACGCAGTATTTT
>TRBJ2-2|.|TRBD1|TRBV7-2
CASSYDRGAGELFF
TGTGCCAGCAGCTACGACAGGGGGGCCGGGGAGCTGTTTTTT
>TRBJ2-1|.|TRBD2|TRBV28
CASSLAGGVYNEQFF
TGTGCCAGCAGTTTAGCGGGAGGGGTCTACAATGAGCAGTTCTTC